The clone carrying this T cell receptor beta chain has more than one count but fewer than ten. Its antigen is currently unknown. The sample is drawn from a study of T-cell memory formation after mild COVID-19. Whole-study context: Clusters were largely donor specific. Notes on the study in general: The study found balanced CD4/CD8 in clones contracting day 15 to 85 and a CD4+ lean in later expanders. Among contracting clones, CD4+ were mainly CM/EM and CD8+ enriched in EMRA.

Trimming cost V 4 bases and J 14 bases; bases outside gene matches: 8. This CDR3 is 13 amino acids long. Germline CDR1 MNHEY, CDR2 SVGAGI. TCR alpha and TCR beta cDNA libraries carrying sample barcodes and UMIs were produced by 5'RACE using constant-segment primers. TCRdb reprocessed the 5' RACE reads with MiXCR, giving one entry per CDR3 protein. The sample contains roughly 410,000 distinct CDR3 sequences, approximately 24% of which appear only once. The chain combines TRBV6-5 with TRBJ1-6; 7 positions agree with TRBD1. The specimen was PBMCs or a T cell subset sorted from them (not recorded which). This clonotype originated in an adult woman who had mild COVID-19 (a few samples of this study predate the infection). Cell type and time point are not known. The chain's CDR3 is CASSFDRVTSLHF. In nucleotides, the CDR3 is TGTGCCAGCAGTTTTGACAGGGTCACATCCCTCCACTTT.